What follows is one TCR beta chain and its context. Sequencing used immunoSEQ multiplex PCR; TCRdb keeps in-frame clones, though not all of them. The table lists about 100,000 clones, approximately 86% of them singletons. With V trimmed by 0 bases and J by 5 bases, 11 bases remained unmatched. There are 18 residues in the CDR3. Germline loops: CDR1 SGHRS, CDR2 YFSETQ. This record belongs to a study of blood T cell repertoires in COVID-19. The receptor comes from a woman aged 50 to 65 who had recovered from COVID-19. The sequencing input was PBMCs or T cells enriched from blood (not recorded which). The chain recombines TRBV5-1 with TRBJ2-2; 9 bases map to TRBD1. This CDR3 is CASSLDIHRDRETGELFF. The CDR3 DNA is TGCGCCAGCAGCTTGGACATCCACCGGGACAGGGAGACCGGGGAGCTGTTTTTT.